These 18 T cell receptor beta chains were all obtained from the same sample, sequenced in a study of PD-1 blockade in classical Hodgkin lymphoma. Each patient's relapse followed autologous stem cell transplantation, and brentuximab vedotin exposure varied. Sequencing was performed with immunoSEQ multiplex PCR; in TCRdb, only in-frame clones are kept and a portion is missing. The table shows 13,000 or so clones, with 75% to 90% occurring only once. Specimen: peripheral blood mononuclear cells (PBMCs), collected at baseline. These receptors originate from a human donor with classical Hodgkin lymphoma.

The chain combines TRBV6-6 with TRBJ2-2, with D perhaps TRBD1 or TRBD2 (5 bases each). The germline V gene has CDR1 MNHNY and CDR2 SVGAGI (reference sequence). V dropped 4 bases and J dropped 3 bases, with 15 bases sitting between them. The CDR3 totals 16 residues. CDR3 nucleotide sequence: TGTGCCAGCAGTTTCCGGGACCTTGGGGACACCGGGGAGCTGTTTTTT. Its protein is CASSFRDLGDTGELFF.

The chain couples TRBV19 to TRBJ2-7; 9 bases align to TRBD1. Germline assignment: CDR1 LNHDA and CDR2 SQIVND (reference sequence). Trimming at V came to 3 bases and at J to 6 bases, leaving 6 bases not matched to a gene. This CDR3 contains 14 residues. This CDR3 reads CASSMGTGRLEQYF. CDR3 nucleotides: TGTGCCAGTAGTATGGGGACAGGGAGACTCGAGCAGTACTTC.

In its sample, this clone was seen a few times. The V gene is TRBV2, the J gene TRBJ2-5; the D gene is possibly TRBD2 (6 bases). The CDR3 loop spans 16 amino acids. Trimming left V 7 bases short and J 1 base short, with 19 bases between. CDR1 and CDR2 (germline): SNHLY, FYNNEI. CDR3 sequence: CASKRLAAMIQETQYF. The DNA of the CDR3 is TGTGCCAGCAAACGGTTAGCGGCCATGATCCAAGAGACCCAGTACTTC.

The chain combines TRBV19 with TRBJ1-1, with TRBD1 identical over 8 bases. The ends lost 3 bases at V and 3 bases at J; junction bases unmatched: 15. CDR3 length: 18 residues. Germline lookup yields CDR1 LNHDA and CDR2 SQIVND (reference sequence). The DNA for the CDR3 is TGTGCCAGTAGTATCGGGACAGGTCTTGGGTTGACGGACACTGAAGCTTTCTTT. Protein sequence: CASSIGTGLGLTDTEAFF.

The chain couples TRBV6-5 to TRBJ1-3, with TRBD1 matching over 8 bases. Germline-derived CDR1 and CDR2 are MNHEY and SVGAGI. The CDR3 spans 15 residues. V lost 5 bases, J lost 2 bases, and 5 bases stayed unmatched. CDR3 coding DNA: TGTGCCAGCAGTCCCGGACAGGGACCTGGAAACACCATATATTTT. Translated: CASSPGQGPGNTIYF.

The V call is TRBV10-1, the J call TRBJ2-3, with 7 bases that match TRBD1. This CDR3 is 16 amino acids long. CDR1 is WNHNN and CDR2 is SYGVQD in the germline V gene (reference sequence). J was trimmed by 6 bases and V by 2 bases; bases with no gene match: 11. The DNA for the CDR3 is TGCGCCAGCAGTGAGGCCCCGGGACGCAGGGGGGATACGCAGTATTTT. It translates to CASSEAPGRRGDTQYF.

This chain uses TRBV11-3 with TRBJ2-3; maybe TRBD2 (6 bases). The V and J ends lost 1 base and 1 base respectively, with 12 bases between them. Germline V lookup: CDR1 SGHNT, CDR2 YENEEA. The CDR3 consists of 16 residues. The CDR3 here is CASSLGVAGRTDTQYF. The CDR3 region has the DNA TGTGCCAGCAGCTTAGGAGTGGCGGGACGCACAGATACGCAGTATTTT.

The chain couples TRBV28 to TRBJ1-2; a possible D gene is TRBD1 (5 bases). The germline CDR1 and CDR2 sequences are MDHEN and SYDVKM. This CDR3 is built from 16 residues. Trimming left V 6 bases short and J 0 bases short, with 17 bases between. CDR3 coding DNA: TGTGCCAGCAGCCCAGGGACGAGACCAGCTAACTATGGCTACACCTTC. Translation gives CASSPGTRPANYGYTF.

The chain is built from TRBV28 and TRBJ2-3; no clear D. This CDR3 region has 12 residues. Germline loops: CDR1 MDHEN, CDR2 SYDVKM. Trimming shortened V by 3 bases and J by 10 bases, and 11 bases separated the two germline ends. The CDR3 region has the DNA TGTGCCAGCAGTTTCCGGATCGGACCGCAGTATTTT. It specifies CASSFRIGPQYF.

This chain links TRBV28 with TRBJ2-3; the match to TRBD2 covers 13 bases. The germline CDR1 and CDR2 sequences are MDHEN and SYDVKM. The CDR3 contains 17 residues. J lost 3 bases, V lost 5 bases, and 8 bases had no gene match. This CDR3 reads CASSPPSLAGGTDTQYF. In nucleotides, the CDR3 is TGTGCCAGCAGTCCGCCATCACTAGCGGGAGGGACAGATACGCAGTATTTT.

The chain has TRBV6-6 and TRBJ1-5; possible D gene TRBD1, 6 bases. The CDR3 has 16 amino acids. CDR1 is MNHNY and CDR2 is SVGAGI in the germline V gene (reference sequence). Trimming took 2 bases from V and 0 from J, leaving 11 bases between them. The CDR3 region is CASSYIQGLSNQPQHF. The CDR3 DNA reads as TGTGCCAGCAGTTACATCCAGGGGCTTAGCAATCAGCCCCAGCATTTT.

The chain is built from TRBV28 and TRBJ2-5, with a possible D match to TRBD1 (6 bases). Trimming shortened V by 2 bases and J by 4 bases, and 11 bases separated the two germline ends. The germline V gene has CDR1 MDHEN and CDR2 SYDVKM. The CDR3 is made up of 14 amino acids. DNA for the CDR3: TGTGCCAGCAGTTTAGCAGGGGCAGGAGAGACCCAGTACTTC. It is translated as CASSLAGAGETQYF.

The chain is built from TRBV7-6 and TRBJ2-2, with 7 bases that match TRBD1. V was clipped by 0 bases and J by 7 bases; unmatched bases: 11. The germline V gene has CDR1 SGHVS and CDR2 FNYEAQ. The CDR3 spans 17 residues. The CDR3 region has the DNA TGTGCCAGCAGCTTAGCCTCAGGGGGAACGGCGGACGGGGAGCTGTTTTTT. It translates to CASSLASGGTADGELFF. Full variable domain (outside the CDR3, taken from reference TRBV7-6 and TRBJ2-2): GAGVSQSPRYKVTKRGQDVALRCDPISGHVSLYWYRQALGQGPEFLTYFNYEAQQDKSGLPNDRFSAERPEGSISTLTIQRTEQRDSAMYRCASSLASGGTADGELFFGEGSRLTVL.

The rearrangement joins TRBV18 to TRBJ2-7; a weak D match, TRBD1 (6 bases). V dropped 2 bases and J dropped 3 bases, with 8 bases sitting between them. Germline-derived CDR1 and CDR2 are KGHSH and LQKENI. The CDR3 is made up of 13 amino acids. The CDR3: CASSPTGLYEQYF. CDR3 nucleotides: TGTGCCAGCTCACCAACAGGGCTCTACGAGCAGTACTTC. The full variable domain, completed using reference TRBV18 and TRBJ2-7, is NAGVMQNPRHLVRRRGQEARLRCSPMKGHSHVYWYRQLPEEGLKFMVYLQKENIIDESGMPKERFSAEFPKEGPSILRIQQVVRGDSAAYFCASSPTGLYEQYFGPGTRLTVT.

The V and J genes are TRBV5-1 and TRBJ2-7; 8 nucleotides align to TRBD2. V lost 5 bases, J lost 0 bases, and 4 bases stayed unmatched. Looked up from germline, CDR1 is SGHRS and CDR2 is YFSETQ. This CDR3 has 14 residues. In DNA, the CDR3 is TGCGCCAGCAGGCGGGAGGCCCTCTCCTACGAGCAGTACTTC. Its translation is CASRREALSYEQYF.

The gene calls are TRBV13 and TRBJ2-1; the match to TRBD2 covers 8 bases. CDR3 length: 14 residues. With 4 bases clipped from V and 7 bases from J, the junction kept 6 bases outside the gene matches. Germline loops: CDR1 PRHDT, CDR2 FYEKMQ (reference sequence). The CDR3 region is CASSSGGDSNEQFF. Written as DNA, the CDR3 is TGTGCCAGCAGCTCCGGGGGGGATTCTAATGAGCAGTTCTTC.

This chain connects TRBV18 to TRBJ2-4, with D unclear. Trimming cost V 6 bases and J 6 bases, with 15 bases left between them. The CDR3 sequence is 14 residues long. CDR1 KGHSH and CDR2 LQKENI come from the germline V gene. The CDR3 DNA sequence: TGTGCCAGCTCCCAACCGGGCCCTCCAAACATTCAGTACTTC. Its protein product is CASSQPGPPNIQYF.

The table lists this clone with a few counts. The chain combines TRBV5-1 with TRBJ1-3; the D gene is possibly TRBD1 (6 bases). The V end was cut by 0 bases, the J end by 4 bases, with 17 bases between. This CDR3 region has 17 residues. Germline values: CDR1 SGHRS, CDR2 YFSETQ. The CDR3 DNA reads as TGCGCCAGCAGCTTGGGCCCCGACAGGTTATCCGGAAACACCATATATTTT. It yields the protein CASSLGPDRLSGNTIYF.